One T cell receptor (beta chain) is described in this entry. Antigen specificity is unknown. The assay was immunoSEQ multiplex PCR, and TCRdb's table has in-frame clones only and misses some. Of 90,000 to 150,000 clones listed, approximately 84% are singletons. The data derive from a study of T cell responses to AZD1222 COVID-19 vaccine. This CDR3 has 17 amino acids. The germline V gene has CDR1 MDHEN and CDR2 SYDVKM. J gave up 11 bases and V 5 bases, and 22 bases lay outside the gene matches. General observations from the study: Among those given AZD1222, only five or six were seropositive at baseline.

This receptor was identified in an adult in good health. The sequences come from peripheral blood, collected on day 0 of AZD1222 vaccination. The gene calls are TRBV28 and TRBJ1-2; 8 nucleotides line up with TRBD1. CDR3 protein: CASSAPGAGGAFGIYTF. For the CDR3, the DNA is TGTGCCAGCAGTGCGCCCGGGGCAGGGGGCGCCTTTGGTATTTACACCTTC.